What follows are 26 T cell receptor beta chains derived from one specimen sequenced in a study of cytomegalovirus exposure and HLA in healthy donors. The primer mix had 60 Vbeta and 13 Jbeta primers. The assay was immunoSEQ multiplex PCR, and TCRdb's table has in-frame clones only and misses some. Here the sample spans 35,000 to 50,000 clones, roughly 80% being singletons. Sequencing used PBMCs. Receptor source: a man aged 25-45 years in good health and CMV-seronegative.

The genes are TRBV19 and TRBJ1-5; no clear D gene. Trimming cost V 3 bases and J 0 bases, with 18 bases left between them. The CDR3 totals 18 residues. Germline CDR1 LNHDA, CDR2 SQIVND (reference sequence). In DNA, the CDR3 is TGTGCCAGTAGTATCGGTTATCGTTCAGGCAATAGCAATCAGCCCCAGCATTTT. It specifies CASSIGYRSGNSNQPQHF.

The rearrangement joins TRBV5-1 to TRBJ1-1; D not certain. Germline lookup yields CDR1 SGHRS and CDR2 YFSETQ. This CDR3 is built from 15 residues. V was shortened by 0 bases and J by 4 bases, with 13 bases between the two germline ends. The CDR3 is CASSLARVGVTEAFF. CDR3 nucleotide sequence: TGCGCCAGCAGCTTGGCACGGGTAGGAGTCACTGAAGCTTTCTTT.

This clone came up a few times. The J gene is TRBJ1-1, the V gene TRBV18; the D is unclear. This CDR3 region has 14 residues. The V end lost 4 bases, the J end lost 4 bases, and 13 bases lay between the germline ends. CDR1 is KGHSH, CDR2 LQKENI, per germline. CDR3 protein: CASSQDSRVTEAFF. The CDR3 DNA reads TGTGCCAGCTCACAGGACTCCCGGGTCACTGAAGCTTTCTTT.

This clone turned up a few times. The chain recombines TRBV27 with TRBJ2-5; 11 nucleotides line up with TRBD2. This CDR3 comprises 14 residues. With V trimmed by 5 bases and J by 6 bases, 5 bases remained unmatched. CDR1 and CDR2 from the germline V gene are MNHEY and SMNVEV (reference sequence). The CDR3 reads CASSPGLAVQTQYF. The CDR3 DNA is TGTGCCAGCAGTCCGGGACTAGCGGTACAGACCCAGTACTTC.

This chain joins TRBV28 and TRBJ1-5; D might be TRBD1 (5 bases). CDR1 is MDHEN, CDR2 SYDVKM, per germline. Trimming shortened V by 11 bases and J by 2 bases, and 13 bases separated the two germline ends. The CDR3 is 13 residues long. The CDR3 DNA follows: TGTGCCGTCGCGGGGCCCCGCAATCAGCCCCAGCATTTT. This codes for CAVAGPRNQPQHF. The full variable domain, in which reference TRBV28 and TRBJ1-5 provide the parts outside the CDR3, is DVKVTQSSRYLVKRTGEKVFLECVQDMDHENMFWYRQDPGLGLRLIYFSYDVKMKEKGDIPEGYSVSREKKERFSLILESASTNQTSMYLCAVAGPRNQPQHFGDGTRLSIL.

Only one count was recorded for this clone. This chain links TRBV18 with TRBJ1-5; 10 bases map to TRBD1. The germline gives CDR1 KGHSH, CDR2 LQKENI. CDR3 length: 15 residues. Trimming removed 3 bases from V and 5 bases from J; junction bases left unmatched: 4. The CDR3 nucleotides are TGTGCCAGCTCACCCGGGACAGGGGCAGATCAGCCCCAGCATTTT. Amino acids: CASSPGTGADQPQHF.

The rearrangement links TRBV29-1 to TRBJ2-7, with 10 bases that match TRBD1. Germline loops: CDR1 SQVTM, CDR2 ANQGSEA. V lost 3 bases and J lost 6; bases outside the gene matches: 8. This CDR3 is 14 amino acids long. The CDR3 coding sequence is TGCAGCGTTGAGAGAGGGACAGGGGTGGGCGAGCAGTACTTC. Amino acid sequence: CSVERGTGVGEQYF.

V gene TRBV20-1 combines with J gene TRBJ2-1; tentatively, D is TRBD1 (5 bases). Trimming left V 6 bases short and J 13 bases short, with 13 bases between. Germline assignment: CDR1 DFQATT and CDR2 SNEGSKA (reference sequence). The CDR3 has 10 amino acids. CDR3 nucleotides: TGCAGTGCGGCGGACAAGGGACAGTTCTTC. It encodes CSAADKGQFF.

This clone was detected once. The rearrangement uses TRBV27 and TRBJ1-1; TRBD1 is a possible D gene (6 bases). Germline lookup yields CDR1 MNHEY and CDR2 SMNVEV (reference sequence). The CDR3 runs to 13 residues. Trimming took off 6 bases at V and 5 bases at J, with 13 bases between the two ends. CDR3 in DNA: TGTGCCAGCAGCTCGGACAGTATAACTGAAGCTTTCTTT. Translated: CASSSDSITEAFF.

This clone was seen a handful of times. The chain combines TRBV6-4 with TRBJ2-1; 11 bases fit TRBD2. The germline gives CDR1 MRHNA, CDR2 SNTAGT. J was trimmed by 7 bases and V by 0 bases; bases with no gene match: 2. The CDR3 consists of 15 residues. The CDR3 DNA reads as TGTGCCAGCAGTGACTCGACTAGCGGGAATAATGAGCAGTTCTTC. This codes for CASSDSTSGNNEQFF.

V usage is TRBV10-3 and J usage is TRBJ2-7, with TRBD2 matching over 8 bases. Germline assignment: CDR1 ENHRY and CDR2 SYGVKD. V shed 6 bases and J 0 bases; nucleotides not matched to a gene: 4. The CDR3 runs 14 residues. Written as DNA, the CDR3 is TGTGCCATCAGAGGAAGCGGGAGCTCCTACGAGCAGTACTTC. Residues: CAIRGSGSSYEQYF.

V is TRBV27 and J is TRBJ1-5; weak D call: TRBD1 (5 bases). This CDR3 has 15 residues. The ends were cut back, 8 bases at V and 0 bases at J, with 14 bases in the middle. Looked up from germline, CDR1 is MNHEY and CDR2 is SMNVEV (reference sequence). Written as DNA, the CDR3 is TGTGCCAGCCGTCCTGAAGGGGCTAGCAATCAGCCCCAGCATTTT. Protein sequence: CASRPEGASNQPQHF.

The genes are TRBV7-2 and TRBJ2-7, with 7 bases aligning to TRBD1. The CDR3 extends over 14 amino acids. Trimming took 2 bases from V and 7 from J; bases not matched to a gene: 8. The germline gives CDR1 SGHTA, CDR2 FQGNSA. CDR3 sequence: CASSLRQGVVEQYF. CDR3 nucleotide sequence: TGTGCCAGCAGCTTACGTCAGGGGGTAGTTGAGCAGTACTTC. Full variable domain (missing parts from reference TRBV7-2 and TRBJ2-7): GAGVSQSPSNKVTEKGKDVELRCDPISGHTALYWYRQSLGQGLEFLIYFQGNSAPDKSGLPSDRFSAERTGGSVSTLTIQRTQQEDSAVYLCASSLRQGVVEQYFGPGTRLTVT.

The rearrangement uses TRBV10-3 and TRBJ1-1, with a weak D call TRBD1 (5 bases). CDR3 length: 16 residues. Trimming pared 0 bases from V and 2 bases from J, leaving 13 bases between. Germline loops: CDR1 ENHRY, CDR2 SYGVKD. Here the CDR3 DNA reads TGTGCCATCAGTGAGTCCAGGGACGGACTAAACACTGAAGCTTTCTTT. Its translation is CAISESRDGLNTEAFF.

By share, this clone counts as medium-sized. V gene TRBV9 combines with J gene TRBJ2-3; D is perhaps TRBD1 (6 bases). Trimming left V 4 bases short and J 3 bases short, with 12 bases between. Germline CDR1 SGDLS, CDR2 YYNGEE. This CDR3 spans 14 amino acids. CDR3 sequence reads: CASSPFQGTDTQYF. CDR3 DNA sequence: TGTGCCAGCAGCCCCTTCCAGGGGACAGATACGCAGTATTTT.

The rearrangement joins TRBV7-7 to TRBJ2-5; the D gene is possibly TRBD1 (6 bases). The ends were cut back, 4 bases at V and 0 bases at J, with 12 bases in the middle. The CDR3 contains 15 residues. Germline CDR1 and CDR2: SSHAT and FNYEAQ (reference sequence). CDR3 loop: CASSYTSGDQETQYF. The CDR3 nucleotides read TGTGCCAGCAGCTACACCTCAGGGGACCAAGAGACCCAGTACTTC.

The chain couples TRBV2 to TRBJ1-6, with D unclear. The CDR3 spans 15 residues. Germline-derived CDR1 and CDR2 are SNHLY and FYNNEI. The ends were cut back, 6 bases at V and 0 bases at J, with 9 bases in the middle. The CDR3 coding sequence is TGTGCCAGCAGCGGGGAGAGCTCCTATAATTCACCCCTCCACTTT. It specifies CASSGESSYNSPLHF.

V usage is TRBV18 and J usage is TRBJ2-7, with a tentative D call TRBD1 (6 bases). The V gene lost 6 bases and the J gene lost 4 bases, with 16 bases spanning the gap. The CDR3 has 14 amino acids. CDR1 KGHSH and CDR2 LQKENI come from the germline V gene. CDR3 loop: CASSPDSLPYEQYF. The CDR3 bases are TGTGCCAGCTCCCCGGACAGCCTACCTTACGAGCAGTACTTC.

In DNA, the CDR3 is TGTGCCAGCCCCGGCGGGGGATGTAAGAGCTCCTACAATGAGCAGTTCTTC. Protein product: CASPGGGCKSSYNEQFF. V usage is TRBV25-1 and J usage is TRBJ2-1, with 7 bases that match TRBD2. This CDR3 has 17 residues. Trimming cost V 8 bases and J 0 bases; bases outside gene matches: 13. Germline CDR1 reads MGHDK; CDR2 reads SYGVNS. Full variable domain (outside the CDR3, taken from reference TRBV25-1 and TRBJ2-1): EADIYQTPRYLVIGTGKKITLECSQTMGHDKMYWYQQDPGMELHLIHYSYGVNSTEKGDLSSESTVSRIRTEHFPLTLESARPSHTSQYLCASPGGGCKSSYNEQFFGPGTRLTVL.

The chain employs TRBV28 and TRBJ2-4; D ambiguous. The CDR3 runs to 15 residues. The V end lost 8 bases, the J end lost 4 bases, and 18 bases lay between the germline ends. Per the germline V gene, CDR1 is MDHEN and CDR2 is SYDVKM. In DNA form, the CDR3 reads TGTGCCAGCCATAACCGGGTACCGAGTAAAAACATTCAGTACTTC. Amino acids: CASHNRVPSKNIQYF.

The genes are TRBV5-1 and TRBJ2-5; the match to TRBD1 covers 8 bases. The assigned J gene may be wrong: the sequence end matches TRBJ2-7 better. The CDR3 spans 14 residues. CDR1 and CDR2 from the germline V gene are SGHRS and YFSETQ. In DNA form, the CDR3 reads TGCGCCAGCAGCTTGAGGGACAGGTGGTACGAGCAGTACTTC. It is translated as CASSLRDRWYEQYF.

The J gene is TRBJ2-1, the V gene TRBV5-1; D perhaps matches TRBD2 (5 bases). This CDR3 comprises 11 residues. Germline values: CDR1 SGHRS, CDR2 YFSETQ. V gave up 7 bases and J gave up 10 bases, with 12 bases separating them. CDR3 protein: CASRGGREQFF. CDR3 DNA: TGCGCCAGCCGCGGCGGGCGGGAGCAGTTCTTC.

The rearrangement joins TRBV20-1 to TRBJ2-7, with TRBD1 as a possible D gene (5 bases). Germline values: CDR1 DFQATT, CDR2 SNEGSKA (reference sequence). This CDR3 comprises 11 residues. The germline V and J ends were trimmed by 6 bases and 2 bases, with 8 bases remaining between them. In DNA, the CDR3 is TGCAGTGCGGGCAGGGCCTACGAGCAGTACTTC. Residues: CSAGRAYEQYF.

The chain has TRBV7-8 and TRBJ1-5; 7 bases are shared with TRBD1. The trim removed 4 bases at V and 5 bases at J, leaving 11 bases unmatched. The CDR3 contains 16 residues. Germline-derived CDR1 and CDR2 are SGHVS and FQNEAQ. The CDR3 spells CASSSGGHRGYQPQHF. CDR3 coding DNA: TGTGCCAGCAGCTCCGGCGGACACAGGGGTTATCAGCCCCAGCATTTT.

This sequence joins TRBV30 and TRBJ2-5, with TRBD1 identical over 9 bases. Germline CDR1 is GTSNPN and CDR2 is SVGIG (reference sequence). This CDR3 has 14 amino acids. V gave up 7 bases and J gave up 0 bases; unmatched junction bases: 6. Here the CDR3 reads CASNRDRDQETQYF. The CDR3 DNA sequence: TGTGCCTCTAACAGGGACAGGGACCAAGAGACCCAGTACTTC.

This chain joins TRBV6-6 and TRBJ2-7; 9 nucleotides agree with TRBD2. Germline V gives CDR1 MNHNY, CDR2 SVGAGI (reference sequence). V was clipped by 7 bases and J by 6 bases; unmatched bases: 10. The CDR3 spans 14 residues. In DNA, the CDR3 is TGTGCCAGCAACCTTCTAGCGGGATCGTCCGAGCAGTACTTC. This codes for CASNLLAGSSEQYF.